This T cell receptor (beta chain) emerged from a study of blood T cell repertoires in COVID-19. Overall study context: The origin of the acute and convalescent COVID-19 samples was the United States, Italy and Spain. PBMCs, B-cell-depleted T cells, or T cells were the source of the cDNA or gDNA that made up the material.

Here immunoSEQ multiplex PCR was the method, and the copy in TCRdb shows in-frame clones only, minus some. This sample has more than 300,000 clones, with roughly 86% found just once. Germline V lookup: CDR1 LNHDA, CDR2 SQIVND (reference sequence). This CDR3 comprises 12 residues. The germline V and J ends were trimmed by 5 bases and 4 bases, with 6 bases remaining between them. This clone appeared once. This rearrangement joins TRBV19 to TRBJ2-1, with D maybe TRBD2 (5 bases). The source is a woman in her thirties who had recovered from COVID-19. Sequenced material: PBMCs or T cells enriched from blood (not recorded which). CDR3 in amino acids: CASSSGYNEQFF. The CDR3 region has the DNA TGTGCCAGTAGTTCGGGGTACAATGAGCAGTTCTTC.